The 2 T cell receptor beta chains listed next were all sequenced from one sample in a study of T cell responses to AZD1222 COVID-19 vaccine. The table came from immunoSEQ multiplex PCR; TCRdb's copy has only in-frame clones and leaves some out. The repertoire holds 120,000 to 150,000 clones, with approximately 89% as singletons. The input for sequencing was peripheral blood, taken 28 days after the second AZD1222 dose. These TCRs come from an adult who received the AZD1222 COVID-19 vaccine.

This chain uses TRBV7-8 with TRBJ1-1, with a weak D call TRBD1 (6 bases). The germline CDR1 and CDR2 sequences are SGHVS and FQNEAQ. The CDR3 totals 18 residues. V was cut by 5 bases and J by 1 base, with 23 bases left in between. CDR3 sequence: CASSKPAGDLAWNTEAFF. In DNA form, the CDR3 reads TGTGCCAGCAGCAAACCCGCAGGGGACTTAGCATGGAACACTGAAGCTTTCTTT.

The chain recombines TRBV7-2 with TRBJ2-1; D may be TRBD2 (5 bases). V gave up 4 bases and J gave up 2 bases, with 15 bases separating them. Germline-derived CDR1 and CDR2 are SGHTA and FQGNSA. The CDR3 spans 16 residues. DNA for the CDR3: TGTGCCAGCAGCTCCTTCAGCGGAATTCCCTACAATGAGCAGTTCTTC. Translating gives CASSSFSGIPYNEQFF.